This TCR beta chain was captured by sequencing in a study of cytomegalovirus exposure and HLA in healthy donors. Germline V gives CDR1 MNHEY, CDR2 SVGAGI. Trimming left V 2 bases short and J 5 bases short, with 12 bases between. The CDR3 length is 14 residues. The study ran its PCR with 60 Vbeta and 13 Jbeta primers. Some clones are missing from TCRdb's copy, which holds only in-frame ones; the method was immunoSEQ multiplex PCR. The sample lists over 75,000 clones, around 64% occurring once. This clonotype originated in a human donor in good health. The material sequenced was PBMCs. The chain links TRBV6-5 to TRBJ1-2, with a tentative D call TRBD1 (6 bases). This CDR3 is CASSYRDTGYGYTF. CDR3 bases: TGTGCCAGCAGTTACCGGGACACTGGTTATGGCTACACCTTC.